Sequencing of this T cell receptor beta chain was carried out in a study of T cell changes during pregnancy in multiple sclerosis. The table came from immunoSEQ multiplex PCR; TCRdb's copy has only in-frame clones and leaves some out. Seen here are some 60,000 clones, 92% observed once, and the top ten hold around 2.5%. CDR1 SGHDT and CDR2 YYEEEE come from the germline V gene. The CDR3 extends over 15 amino acids. V lost 6 bases and J lost 0, with 15 bases in between. This specimen was peripheral blood, taken in the second trimester of pregnancy. This chain joins TRBV5-6 and TRBJ1-2; D may be TRBD1 (6 bases). The source of this sequence is a female donor in good health, enrolled as a control in a pregnancy study. This CDR3 reads CASTGDTGSNYGYTF. The CDR3 nucleotides are TGTGCCAGCACCGGGGACACCGGTTCTAACTATGGCTACACCTTC. Drawing the rest from reference TRBV5-6 and TRBJ1-2, the complete variable domain is DAGVTQSPTHLIKTRGQQVTLRCSPKSGHDTVSWYQQALGQGPQFIFQYYEEEERQRGNFPDRFSGHQFPNYSSELNVNALLLGDSALYLCASTGDTGSNYGYTFGSGTRLTVV.